This T cell receptor beta chain emerged from a study of cytomegalovirus exposure and HLA in healthy donors. In the study overall: The approximately 680 first-cohort repertoires and the 95 to 150 validation repertoires shared the same platform, a later analysis reported.

An approximately 130-subject validation cohort, separate from the 666-subject first cohort, supplied the donors. About this clone itself: Antigen unknown.

Between the trimmed V and J ends, which lost 0 bases and 1 base, there was a span of 16 bases. Germline CDR1 and CDR2: SGHNT and YYREEE (reference sequence). The CDR3 has 17 residues. Study-level results: The authors listed 164 TCR beta chains as cytomegalovirus-associated.

TCRdb's copy holds only in-frame clones and misses some; the assay was immunoSEQ multiplex PCR. The sample lists fewer than 150,000 clones, around 90% seen once, with under 9% in the top ten. V is TRBV5-4 and J is TRBJ1-1; D remains ambiguous. Sequenced sample: PBMCs. This TCR was sampled from a man aged 18 to 30 in good health and CMV-seropositive. The CDR3, as DNA: TGTGCCAGCAGCTTGGTCGGAGGGCGACTTACGAACACTGAAGCTTTCTTT. Its protein is CASSLVGGRLTNTEAFF.